The present TCR beta chain was sequenced within a study of cytomegalovirus exposure and HLA in healthy donors. For the study at large: Under 85% of 350 to 400 genotyped donors fell in the Caucasian-associated ancestry cluster. Notes on the study in general: It was about 150 TCR beta chains that were listed as cytomegalovirus-associated. The authors later found HLA-associated TCR beta chains more clonally expanded than equally common others.

With 3 bases clipped from V and 8 bases from J, the junction kept 11 bases outside the gene matches. The CDR3 has 16 residues. Per the germline V gene, CDR1 is SGHDN and CDR2 is FVKESK. PCR primers comprised 60 Vbeta and 13 Jbeta primers. Sequencing used immunoSEQ multiplex PCR; TCRdb keeps in-frame clones, though not all of them. In the table there are 110,000 to 150,000 clones, roughly 80% of which are singletons. As concerns this clone: Its antigen is undetermined.

The chain joins TRBV14 to TRBJ2-1; 9 positions agree with TRBD2. The sample taken for sequencing was PBMCs. This sequence was found in a man in his forties in good health and CMV-seronegative. The CDR3 reads CASSHDRSSGVYEQFF. The DNA for the CDR3 is TGTGCCAGCAGCCATGATAGGTCTAGCGGGGTATATGAGCAGTTCTTC.